This T cell receptor beta chain was obtained from a study of patients and donors after allogeneic stem cell transplantation. Deletions cut 4 bases from V and 3 bases from J, with 15 bases between. The CDR3 spans 16 residues. Germline V gene lookup returns CDR1 LGHDT and CDR2 YNNKEL (reference sequence). This clonotype occurred a few times. TCRdb ran MiXCR on the RT-PCR reads and lists one entry per CDR3 protein. The table records some 230,000 distinct CDR3 sequences, 12% to 15% of them present only once. The genes are TRBV3-1 and TRBJ2-2, with a possible D match to TRBD2 (7 bases). Material for sequencing was blood, either unsorted or a sorted T cell fraction (not recorded which). This TCR was recovered from a human donor who was either an allogeneic HSCT recipient or a stem cell or donor lymphocyte infusion donor (not recorded which). It is not recorded whose cells these are; they may come from a transplant donor. CDR3 loop: CASSPPGGAHTGELFF. The CDR3 DNA is TGTGCCAGCAGCCCACCTGGGGGGGCGCACACCGGGGAGCTGTTTTTT.